These T cell receptor beta chains were read from a single sample in a study of blood T cells in healthy people across ages. A single record per CDR3 protein comes from TCRdb applying MiXCR to the 5' RACE reads. This sample carries hundreds of thousands of distinct CDR3 sequences, around 24% of them seen once, and the ten largest clones take 3%. These same records also appear under a second study, on T cells of mothers and their children.

The sample comprised blood. The receptor source for this set is a boy younger than 18 in good health. CDR3s include the opening cysteine and the closing phenylalanine or tryptophan. The order of the fields is D gene, clone size, J gene, CDR3 length, V gene, CDR3 protein, CDR3 DNA. The D gene is left open where the match is weak. Size values are once, few and many counts, or a class for expanded clones, and some rows have none.

D: TRBD1; size: -; J: TRBJ1-6; length: 14; V: TRBV12-3/TRBV12-4; CDR3: CASSFDREDSPLHF; DNA: TGTGCCAGCAGTTTTGACAGGGAGGATTCACCCCTCCACTTT
D: -; size: -; J: TRBJ2-1; length: 17; V: TRBV20-1; CDR3: CSARDSAGASSYNEQFF; DNA: TGCAGTGCTAGAGATTCAGCAGGCGCTAGCTCCTACAATGAGCAGTTCTTC
D: -; size: -; J: TRBJ1-2; length: 10; V: TRBV20-1; CDR3: CSKEDYGYTF; DNA: TGCAGTAAGGAGGACTATGGCTACACCTTC
D: -; size: -; J: TRBJ2-7; length: 13; V: TRBV20-1; CDR3: CSARVAVAYEQYF; DNA: TGCAGTGCTAGAGTGGCAGTAGCCTACGAGCAGTACTTC
D: -; size: many; J: TRBJ2-7; length: 15; V: TRBV7-2; CDR3: CASSLVGRGSYEQYF; DNA: TGTGCCAGCAGCTTAGTAGGGCGGGGAAGCTACGAGCAGTACTTC
D: -; size: -; J: TRBJ1-6; length: 13; V: TRBV12-3/TRBV12-4; CDR3: CASSFRGQAPLHF; DNA: TGTGCCAGCAGTTTTCGGGGGCAGGCACCCCTCCACTTT
D: -; size: few; J: TRBJ1-2; length: 14; V: TRBV18; CDR3: CASSPPYSYYGYTF; DNA: TGTGCCAGCTCACCACCGTACAGCTATTATGGCTACACCTTC
D: -; size: -; J: TRBJ1-3; length: 12; V: TRBV29-1; CDR3: CSALRPGNTIYF; DNA: TGCAGCGCTCTCCGCCCTGGAAACACCATATATTTT
D: -; size: few; J: TRBJ2-5; length: 13; V: TRBV29-1; CDR3: CSVVARGQETQYF; DNA: TGCAGCGTTGTGGCCCGGGGGCAAGAGACCCAGTACTTC
D: TRBD2; size: -; J: TRBJ2-5; length: 17; V: TRBV2; CDR3: CASSVLTSGASQETQYF; DNA: TGTGCCAGCAGTGTGCTGACTAGCGGGGCCTCCCAAGAGACCCAGTACTTC
D: -; size: few; J: TRBJ1-5; length: 17; V: TRBV21-1; CDR3: CASSKMGQGAGIQPQHF; DNA: TGTGCCAGCAGCAAAATGGGACAGGGGGCAGGGATTCAGCCCCAGCATTTT
D: -; size: -; J: TRBJ2-5; length: 15; V: TRBV14; CDR3: CASSQGTPGRGTQYF; DNA: TGTGCCAGCAGCCAAGGCACTCCGGGGAGAGGGACCCAGTACTTC
D: TRBD1; size: few; J: TRBJ1-4; length: 19; V: TRBV28; CDR3: CASTPLGWVGGRSNEKLFF; DNA: TGTGCCAGCACTCCCCTAGGATGGGTAGGGGGCCGTTCTAATGAAAAACTGTTTTTT
D: -; size: -; J: TRBJ2-1; length: 13; V: TRBV12-3/TRBV12-4; CDR3: CASSFQGYYEQFF; DNA: TGTGCCAGCAGTTTTCAGGGGTACTATGAGCAGTTCTTC
D: -; size: -; J: TRBJ2-5; length: 17; V: TRBV29-1; CDR3: CSAGRVWTPKSQETQYF; DNA: TGCAGCGCCGGACGCGTTTGGACGCCAAAAAGCCAAGAGACCCAGTACTTC
D: TRBD1; size: many; J: TRBJ2-1; length: 12; V: TRBV29-1; CDR3: CSVDLGQGRRFF; DNA: TGCAGCGTTGACTTGGGACAGGGCAGGAGGTTCTTC
D: -; size: -; J: TRBJ2-7; length: 16; V: TRBV28; CDR3: CASNLGPGSSSYEQYF; DNA: TGTGCCAGCAACCTAGGGCCGGGGTCTAGCTCCTACGAGCAGTACTTC
D: -; size: -; J: TRBJ2-5; length: 14; V: TRBV3-1; CDR3: CASSLNRVEETQYF; DNA: TGTGCCAGCAGCCTAAACAGGGTAGAAGAGACCCAGTACTTC
D: TRBD2; size: once; J: TRBJ2-1; length: 20; V: TRBV10-3; CDR3: CAISESPGTSGGHSYNEQFF; DNA: TGTGCCATCAGTGAGTCGCCGGGGACTAGCGGGGGCCACTCCTACAATGAGCAGTTCTTC
D: -; size: -; J: TRBJ1-5; length: 13; V: TRBV10-3; CDR3: CAIRGGGNQPQHF; DNA: TGTGCCATCAGGGGGGGGGGCAATCAGCCCCAGCATTTT
D: -; size: few; J: TRBJ2-1; length: 18; V: TRBV4-2; CDR3: CASSRRPRDPVGGNEQFF; DNA: TGTGCCAGCAGCCGAAGACCCCGGGACCCCGTGGGGGGCAATGAGCAGTTCTTC
D: -; size: few; J: TRBJ1-5; length: 15; V: TRBV10-3; CDR3: CAINEGGAFSGPQHF; DNA: TGTGCCATCAACGAGGGGGGGGCATTTAGTGGGCCCCAGCATTTT
D: -; size: -; J: TRBJ1-1; length: 14; V: TRBV14; CDR3: CASSLANGDTEAFF; DNA: TGTGCCAGCAGCCTTGCGAACGGGGACACTGAAGCTTTCTTT
D: TRBD1; size: few; J: TRBJ2-1; length: 16; V: TRBV7-9; CDR3: CASSLGTGWIDNEQFF; DNA: TGTGCCAGCAGCTTAGGGACAGGGTGGATCGACAATGAGCAGTTCTTC
D: -; size: -; J: TRBJ1-1; length: 15; V: TRBV27; CDR3: CASSLGGGPATEAFF; DNA: TGTGCCAGCAGTTTAGGTGGGGGGCCGGCCACTGAAGCTTTCTTT
D: -; size: -; J: TRBJ2-4; length: 13; V: TRBV6-5; CDR3: CASSYSGGDIQYF; DNA: TGTGCCAGCAGTTACTCAGGGGGAGACATTCAGTACTTC
D: -; size: -; J: TRBJ2-1; length: 14; V: TRBV2; CDR3: CASSEIAGYNEHFF; DNA: TGTGCCAGCAGTGAAATAGCCGGTTACAATGAGCATTTCTTC
D: TRBD1; size: -; J: TRBJ1-1; length: 15; V: TRBV10-3; CDR3: CAIRTSGQGETEAFF; DNA: TGTGCCATCAGAACTAGTGGACAGGGGGAAACTGAAGCTTTCTTT
D: -; size: few; J: TRBJ2-1; length: 15; V: TRBV4-2; CDR3: CASSQDRLFINEQFF; DNA: TGTGCCAGCAGCCAAGACAGGTTGTTTATCAATGAGCAGTTCTTC
D: TRBD2; size: -; J: TRBJ2-1; length: 14; V: TRBV6-5; CDR3: CASSYQAGGNEQFF; DNA: TGTGCCAGCAGTTACCAGGCGGGGGGCAATGAGCAGTTCTTC
D: -; size: -; J: TRBJ2-1; length: 14; V: TRBV12-3/TRBV12-4; CDR3: CASSLRRGIDEQFF; DNA: TGTGCCAGCAGTTTACGCAGGGGCATAGATGAGCAGTTCTTC
D: -; size: -; J: TRBJ1-2; length: 11; V: TRBV7-2; CDR3: CASSPSLAITF; DNA: TGTGCCAGCAGCCCATCCCTGGCTATCACCTTC
D: -; size: -; J: TRBJ2-1; length: 16; V: TRBV5-1; CDR3: CASRPTALSSYNEQFF; DNA: TGCGCCAGCAGACCCACAGCGCTTAGCTCCTACAATGAGCAGTTCTTC
D: TRBD2; size: -; J: TRBJ2-1; length: 15; V: TRBV10-2; CDR3: CASRPTSGTYNEQFF; DNA: TGCGCCAGCAGACCGACTAGCGGGACATACAATGAGCAGTTCTTC
D: TRBD2; size: few; J: TRBJ2-4; length: 14; V: TRBV20-1; CDR3: CSAEGGGAKNIQYF; DNA: TGCAGCGCAGAAGGCGGGGGGGCGAAAAACATTCAGTACTTC
D: -; size: few; J: TRBJ2-5; length: 13; V: TRBV6-6; CDR3: CASSYASDQTQYF; DNA: TGTGCCAGCAGTTACGCCAGCGACCAGACCCAGTACTTC
D: TRBD1; size: -; J: TRBJ2-4; length: 15; V: TRBV20-1; CDR3: CSARDPRTGGNIQYF; DNA: TGCAGTGCTAGAGATCCCCGGACAGGGGGAAACATTCAGTACTTC
D: TRBD2; size: few; J: TRBJ2-3; length: 15; V: TRBV20-1; CDR3: CSARGLAEYEDTQYF; DNA: TGCAGTGCTAGAGGGCTAGCGGAGTATGAAGATACGCAGTATTTT
D: -; size: few; J: TRBJ2-1; length: 14; V: TRBV5-1; CDR3: CASNPDFSYNEQFF; DNA: TGCGCCAGCAACCCGGACTTCTCCTACAATGAGCAGTTCTTC